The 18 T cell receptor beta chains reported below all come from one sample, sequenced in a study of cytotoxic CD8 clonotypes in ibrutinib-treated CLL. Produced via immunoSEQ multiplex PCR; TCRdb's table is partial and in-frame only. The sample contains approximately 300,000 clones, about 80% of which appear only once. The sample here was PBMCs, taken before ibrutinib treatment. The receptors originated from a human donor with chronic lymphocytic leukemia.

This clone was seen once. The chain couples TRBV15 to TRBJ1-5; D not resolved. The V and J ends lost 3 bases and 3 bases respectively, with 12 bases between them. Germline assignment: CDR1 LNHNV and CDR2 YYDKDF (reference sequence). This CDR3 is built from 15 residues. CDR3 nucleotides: TGTGCCACCAGCAGGACGGTCAGCATCAATCAGCCCCAGCATTTT. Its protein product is CATSRTVSINQPQHF.

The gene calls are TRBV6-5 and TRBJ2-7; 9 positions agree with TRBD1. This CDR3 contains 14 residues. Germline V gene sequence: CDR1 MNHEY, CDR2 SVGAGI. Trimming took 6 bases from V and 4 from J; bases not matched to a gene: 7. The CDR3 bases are TGTGCCAGCAGCCCACCGGGACAGGGTTACGAGCAGTACTTC. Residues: CASSPPGQGYEQYF.

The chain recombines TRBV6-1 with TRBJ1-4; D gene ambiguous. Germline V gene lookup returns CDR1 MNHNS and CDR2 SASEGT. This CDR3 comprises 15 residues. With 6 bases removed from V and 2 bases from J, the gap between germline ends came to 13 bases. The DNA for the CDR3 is TGTGCCAGCAGAATCCATTTGGCTACTAATGAAAAACTGTTTTTT. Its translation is CASRIHLATNEKLFF.

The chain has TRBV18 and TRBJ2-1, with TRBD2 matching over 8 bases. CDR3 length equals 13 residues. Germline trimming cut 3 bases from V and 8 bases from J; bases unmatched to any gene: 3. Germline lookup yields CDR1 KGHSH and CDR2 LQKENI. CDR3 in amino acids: CASSPGLEDEQFF. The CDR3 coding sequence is TGTGCCAGCTCACCGGGACTAGAGGATGAGCAGTTCTTC.

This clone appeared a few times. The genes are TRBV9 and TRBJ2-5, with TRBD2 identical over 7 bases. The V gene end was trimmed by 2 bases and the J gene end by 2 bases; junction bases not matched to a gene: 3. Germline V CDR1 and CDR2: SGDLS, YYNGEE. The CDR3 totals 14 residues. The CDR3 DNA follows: TGTGCCAGCAGCGTCGGGGGGTGGCAAGAGACCCAGTACTTC. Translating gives CASSVGGWQETQYF.

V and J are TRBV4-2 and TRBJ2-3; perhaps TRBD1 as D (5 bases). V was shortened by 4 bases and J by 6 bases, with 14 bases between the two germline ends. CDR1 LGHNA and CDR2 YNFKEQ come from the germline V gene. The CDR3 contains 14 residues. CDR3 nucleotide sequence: TGTGCCAGCAGCCTACAAAAAGGGGCGGATACGCAGTATTTT. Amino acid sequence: CASSLQKGADTQYF.

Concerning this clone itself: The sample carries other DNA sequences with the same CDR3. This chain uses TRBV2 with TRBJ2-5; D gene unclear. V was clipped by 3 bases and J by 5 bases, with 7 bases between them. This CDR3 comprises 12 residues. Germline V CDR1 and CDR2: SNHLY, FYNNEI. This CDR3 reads CASSEVEETQYF. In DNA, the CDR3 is TGTGCCAGCAGTGAGGTAGAGGAGACCCAGTACTTC. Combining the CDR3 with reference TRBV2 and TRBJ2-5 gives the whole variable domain EPEVTQTPSHQVTQMGQEVILRCVPISNHLYFYWYRQILGQKVEFLVSFYNNEISEKSEIFDDQFSVERPDGSNFTLKIRSTKLEDSAMYFCASSEVEETQYFGPGTRLLVL.

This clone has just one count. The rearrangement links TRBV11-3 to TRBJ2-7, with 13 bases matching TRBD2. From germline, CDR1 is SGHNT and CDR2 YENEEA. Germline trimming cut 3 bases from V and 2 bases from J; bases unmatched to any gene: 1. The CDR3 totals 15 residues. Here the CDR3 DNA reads TGTGCCAGCAGCTTCGGGACTAGCGGGACCTACGAGCAGTACTTC. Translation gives CASSFGTSGTYEQYF.

The CDR3 protein is CASSLYSGGEQYF. The CDR3 DNA follows: TGTGCCAGCAGTTTATACTCAGGGGGCGAGCAGTACTTC. This chain links TRBV27 with TRBJ2-7, with 7 bases aligning to TRBD1. This CDR3 contains 13 residues. Losses at the gene ends were 1 base for V and 6 bases for J; bases not matched to a gene: 3. Germline lookup yields CDR1 MNHEY and CDR2 SMNVEV (reference sequence).

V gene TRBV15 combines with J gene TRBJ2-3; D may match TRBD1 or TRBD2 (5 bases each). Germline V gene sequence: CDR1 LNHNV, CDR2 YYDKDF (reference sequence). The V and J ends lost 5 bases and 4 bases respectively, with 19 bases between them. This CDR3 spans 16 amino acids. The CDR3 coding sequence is TGTGCCACCAGCGCCCGGGACCACAGAGGGGCAGATACGCAGTATTTT. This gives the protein CATSARDHRGADTQYF.

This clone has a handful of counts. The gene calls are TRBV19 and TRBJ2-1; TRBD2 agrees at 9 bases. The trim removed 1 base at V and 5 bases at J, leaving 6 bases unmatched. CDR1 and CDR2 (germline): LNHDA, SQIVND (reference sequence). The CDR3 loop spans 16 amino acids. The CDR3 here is CASSIVASGINNEQFF. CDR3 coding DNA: TGTGCCAGTAGTATAGTTGCTAGCGGGATAAACAATGAGCAGTTCTTC.

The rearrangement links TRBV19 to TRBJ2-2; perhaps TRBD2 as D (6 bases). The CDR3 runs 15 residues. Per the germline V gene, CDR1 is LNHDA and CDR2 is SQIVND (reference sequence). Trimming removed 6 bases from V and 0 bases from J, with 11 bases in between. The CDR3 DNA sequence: TGTGCCAGTAGAAGGGACTGGGCGAACACCGGGGAGCTGTTTTTT. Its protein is CASRRDWANTGELFF.

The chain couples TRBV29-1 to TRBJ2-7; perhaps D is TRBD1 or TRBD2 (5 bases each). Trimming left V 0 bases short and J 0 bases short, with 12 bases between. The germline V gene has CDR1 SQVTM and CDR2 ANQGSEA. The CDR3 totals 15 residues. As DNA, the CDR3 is TGCAGCGTTGAAGATCGGTGGGGGAGCTCCTACGAGCAGTACTTC. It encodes CSVEDRWGSSYEQYF.

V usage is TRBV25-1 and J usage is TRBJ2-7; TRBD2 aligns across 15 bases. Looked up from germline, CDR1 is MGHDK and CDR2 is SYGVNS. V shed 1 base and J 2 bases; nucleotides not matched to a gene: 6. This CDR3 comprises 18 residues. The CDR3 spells CASSEWGLAGGRTYEQYF. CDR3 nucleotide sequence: TGTGCCAGCAGTGAATGGGGACTAGCGGGAGGCAGAACCTACGAGCAGTACTTC.

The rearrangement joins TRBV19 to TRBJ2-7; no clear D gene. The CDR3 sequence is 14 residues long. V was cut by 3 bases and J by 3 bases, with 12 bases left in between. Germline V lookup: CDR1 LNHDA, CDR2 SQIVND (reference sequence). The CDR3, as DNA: TGTGCCAGTAGTATCCCGGGCACCGGCTACGAGCAGTACTTC. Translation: CASSIPGTGYEQYF.

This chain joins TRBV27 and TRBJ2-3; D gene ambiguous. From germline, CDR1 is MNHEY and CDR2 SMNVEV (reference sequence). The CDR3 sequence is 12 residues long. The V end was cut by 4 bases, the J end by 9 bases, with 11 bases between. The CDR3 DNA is TGTGCCAGCAGTTCACCGGAGTTGACGCAGTATTTT. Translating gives CASSSPELTQYF.

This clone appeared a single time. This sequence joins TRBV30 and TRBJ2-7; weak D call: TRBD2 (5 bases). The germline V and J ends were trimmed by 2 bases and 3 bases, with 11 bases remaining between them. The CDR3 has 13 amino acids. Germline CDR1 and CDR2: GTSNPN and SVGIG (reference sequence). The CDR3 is CAWSTTGFYEQYF. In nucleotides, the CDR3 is TGTGCCTGGAGTACAACGGGATTCTACGAGCAGTACTTC.

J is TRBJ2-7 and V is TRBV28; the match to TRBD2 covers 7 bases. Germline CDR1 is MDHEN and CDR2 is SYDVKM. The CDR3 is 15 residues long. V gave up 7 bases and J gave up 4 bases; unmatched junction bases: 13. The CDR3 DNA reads TGTGCCAGCACCCCGCGTATGGGAGGGGTTTACGAGCAGTACTTC. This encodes CASTPRMGGVYEQYF.